The 12 T cell receptor beta chains below all came from one sample that was sequenced in a study of shared clonotypes between healthy human individuals. Clones were read by immunoSEQ multiplex PCR, and TCRdb kept only the in-frame ones, dropping some. The table shows hundreds of thousands of clones, with about two thirds occurring only once. Source material: memory CD4+ T cells sorted from blood. Subset defined: CD45RA-negative fraction. The receptor set was obtained from a woman aged 30 to 39 in good health.

This clone was found once. The chain carries TRBV4-1 and TRBJ2-7; perhaps D is TRBD1 or TRBD2 (5 bases each). V dropped 0 bases and J dropped 6 bases, with 12 bases sitting between them. The length of the CDR3 is 14 residues. CDR1 is MGHRA, CDR2 YSYEKL, per germline. This chain's CDR3 is CASSQDREYSEQYF. DNA for the CDR3: TGCGCCAGCAGCCAAGACAGGGAGTACTCCGAGCAGTACTTC.

Details on this clone: This CDR3 is also generated by other DNA sequences in the sample. The chain joins TRBV19 to TRBJ2-1, with D hard to call. Trimming shortened V by 3 bases and J by 7 bases, and 7 bases separated the two germline ends. Germline assignment: CDR1 LNHDA and CDR2 SQIVND (reference sequence). The CDR3 loop spans 12 amino acids. CDR3 DNA: TGTGCCAGTAGTATCCCTTATAATGAGCAGTTCTTC. This encodes CASSIPYNEQFF.

This sequence joins TRBV27 and TRBJ2-7; D perhaps matches TRBD2 (6 bases). The length of the CDR3 is 15 residues. V lost 5 bases and J lost 3, with 17 bases in between. Germline CDR1 and CDR2: MNHEY and SMNVEV (reference sequence). The CDR3 bases are TGTGCCAGCAGTGCCTCTCTCGGGAGTTTCTACGAGCAGTACTTC. Translation: CASSASLGSFYEQYF.

The gene calls are TRBV19 and TRBJ2-2, with D uncertain. V lost 7 bases and J lost 2, with 11 bases in between. The CDR3 spans 14 residues. The germline gives CDR1 LNHDA, CDR2 SQIVND (reference sequence). The CDR3 DNA reads as TGTGCCAGTAAGCCAGTCACTAACACCGGGGAGCTGTTTTTT. Protein product: CASKPVTNTGELFF. The whole variable domain, filled in from reference TRBV19 and TRBJ2-2, reads DGGITQSPKYLFRKEGQNVTLSCEQNLNHDAMYWYRQDPGQGLRLIYYSQIVNDFQKGDIAEGYSVSREKKESFPLTVTSAQKNPTAFYLCASKPVTNTGELFFGEGSRLTVL.

The chain links TRBV11-2 to TRBJ2-3; 10 bases are shared with TRBD2. CDR1 SGHAT and CDR2 FQNNGV come from the germline V gene. This CDR3 is 16 amino acids long. V lost 8 bases, J lost 0 bases, and 8 bases stayed unmatched. CDR3 sequence reads: CASGPLAGVSTDTQYF. In nucleotides, the CDR3 is TGTGCCAGCGGACCGCTAGCGGGAGTGAGCACAGATACGCAGTATTTT.

The rearrangement joins TRBV5-1 to TRBJ2-3, with TRBD2 matching over 14 bases. The germline V gene encodes CDR1 SGHRS and CDR2 YFSETQ. Trimming at V came to 1 base and at J to 0 bases, leaving 10 bases not matched to a gene. The CDR3 is 20 amino acids. The CDR3 bases are TGCGCCAGCAGCTTGTTACCGGGACTAGCGGGAGCTTCTAGCACAGATACGCAGTATTTT. Protein product: CASSLLPGLAGASSTDTQYF.

This clone turned up a few times. This chain links TRBV30 with TRBJ2-2, with 12 bases fitting TRBD2. Germline values: CDR1 GTSNPN, CDR2 SVGIG (reference sequence). The CDR3 is 15 residues long. After removal of 4 bases from V and 7 bases from J, the junction contained 7 bases not matched to a gene. DNA of the CDR3: TGTGCCTGGAACGGGGGACTAGCGGGTGTCGGGGAGCTGTTTTTT. Translating gives CAWNGGLAGVGELFF.

CDR3 bases: TGTGCCAGCATCGGTCCAGGGGGATGCACTGAAGCTTTCTTT. It translates to CASIGPGGCTEAFF. The chain employs TRBV6-4 and TRBJ1-1; 7 nucleotides agree with TRBD1. Germline assignment: CDR1 MRHNA and CDR2 SNTAGT. V was clipped by 7 bases and J by 4 bases; unmatched bases: 9. The CDR3 extends over 14 amino acids.

The chain is built from TRBV5-4 and TRBJ2-7; 8 positions match TRBD2. With 7 bases clipped from V and 1 base from J, the junction kept 7 bases outside the gene matches. CDR1 is SGHNT, CDR2 YYREEE, per germline (reference sequence). The CDR3 totals 14 residues. The CDR3, as DNA: TGTGCCAGCGGAGGAGCGGGAGAGTCCTACGAGCAGTACTTC. This translates into CASGGAGESYEQYF.

The V and J genes are TRBV29-1 and TRBJ2-5; 9 nucleotides agree with TRBD1. The J call is doubtful: the DNA matches TRBJ2-7 better. The CDR3 sequence is 13 residues long. Germline CDR1 reads SQVTM; CDR2 reads ANQGSEA. The CDR3 reads CSVVGTGRYEQYF. CDR3 sequence (DNA): TGCAGCGTTGTGGGGACAGGGCGGTACGAGCAGTACTTC.

This clone was counted a few times. The identical CDR3 is also encoded by other nucleotide sequences in the sample. V usage is TRBV30 and J usage is TRBJ1-5; D not certain. The V end lost 2 bases, the J end lost 7 bases, and 12 bases lay between the germline ends. Germline CDR1 GTSNPN, CDR2 SVGIG (reference sequence). The length of the CDR3 is 13 residues. CDR3 residues: CAWSPSSAQPQHF. CDR3 nucleotides: TGTGCCTGGAGTCCATCCTCTGCGCAGCCCCAGCATTTT. The variable domain in full, completed from reference TRBV30 and TRBJ1-5, reads SQTIHQWPATLVQPVGSPLSLECTVEGTSNPNLYWYRQAAGRGLQLLFYSVGIGQISSEVPQNLSASRPQDRQFILSSKKLLLSDSGFYLCAWSPSSAQPQHFGDGTRLSIL.

This clone was recorded at least ten times. The V call is TRBV5-1, the J call TRBJ1-2, with 9 bases matching TRBD1. V was pared by 0 bases and J by 6 bases, with 3 bases of the junction left unmatched. CDR3 length: 14 residues. CDR1 is SGHRS, CDR2 YFSETQ, per germline. For the CDR3, the DNA is TGCGCCAGCAGCTTGGCCACAGGGGGCGATGGCTACACCTTC. This sequence encodes CASSLATGGDGYTF.